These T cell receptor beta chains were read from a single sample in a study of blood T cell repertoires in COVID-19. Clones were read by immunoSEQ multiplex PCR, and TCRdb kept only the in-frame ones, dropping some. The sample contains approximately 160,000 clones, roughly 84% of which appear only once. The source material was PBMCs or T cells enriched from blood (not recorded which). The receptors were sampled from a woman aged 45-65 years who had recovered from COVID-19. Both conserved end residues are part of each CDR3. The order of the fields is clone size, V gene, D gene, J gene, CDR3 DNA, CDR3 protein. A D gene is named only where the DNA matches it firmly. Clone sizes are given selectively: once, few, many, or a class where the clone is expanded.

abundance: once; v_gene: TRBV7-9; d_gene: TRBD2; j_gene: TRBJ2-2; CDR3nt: TGTGCCAGCAGCGACGGACTAGCGGGAAGTTGGGCCGGGGAGCTGTTTTTT; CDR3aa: CASSDGLAGSWAGELFF
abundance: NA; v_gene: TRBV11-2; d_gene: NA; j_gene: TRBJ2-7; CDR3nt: TGTGCCAGCAGCCCTAGTGGTGGAGGCTTAGCCGAGCAGTACTTC; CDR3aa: CASSPSGGGLAEQYF
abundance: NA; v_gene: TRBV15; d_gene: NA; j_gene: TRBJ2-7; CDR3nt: TGTGCCACCAGATCCGGTGTCTCCTACGAGCAGTACTTC; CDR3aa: CATRSGVSYEQYF
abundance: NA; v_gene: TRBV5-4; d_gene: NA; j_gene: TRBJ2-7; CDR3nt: TGTGCCAGCAGCCCGCGGGGCAGGGGGTACGAGCAGTACTTC; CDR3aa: CASSPRGRGYEQYF
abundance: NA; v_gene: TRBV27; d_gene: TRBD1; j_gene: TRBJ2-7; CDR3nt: TGTGCCAGCAGTCACATGGGGACAGGGACCTTCTACGAGCAGTACTTC; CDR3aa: CASSHMGTGTFYEQYF
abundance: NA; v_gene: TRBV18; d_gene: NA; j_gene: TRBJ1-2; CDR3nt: TGTGCCAGCTCACCGACAAGTTCGGATGGCTACACCTTC; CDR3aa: CASSPTSSDGYTF
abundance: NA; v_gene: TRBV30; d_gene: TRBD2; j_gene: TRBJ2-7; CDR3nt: TGTGCCTGGAGTGTGGTGGGAGGGCCTTACGAGCAGTACTTC; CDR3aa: CAWSVVGGPYEQYF
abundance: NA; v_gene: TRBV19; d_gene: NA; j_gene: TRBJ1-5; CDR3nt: TGTGCCAGTAGTATCGGCAGGGCAGGCAATCAGCCCCAGCATTTT; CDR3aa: CASSIGRAGNQPQHF
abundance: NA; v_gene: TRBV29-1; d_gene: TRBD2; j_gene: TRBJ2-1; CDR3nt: TGCAGCGTTGGGGACTACTTCAATGAGCAGTTCTTC; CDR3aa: CSVGDYFNEQFF
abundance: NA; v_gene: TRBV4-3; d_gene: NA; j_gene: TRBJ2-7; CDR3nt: TGCGCCAGCAGCCAAGCGGTGGCCTACGAGCAGTACTTC; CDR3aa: CASSQAVAYEQYF
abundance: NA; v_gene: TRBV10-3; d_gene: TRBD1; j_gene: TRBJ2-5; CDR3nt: TGTGCCATCCGCGGTGGACAGGGGAGAGGAGAGACCCAGTACTTC; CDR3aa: CAIRGGQGRGETQYF
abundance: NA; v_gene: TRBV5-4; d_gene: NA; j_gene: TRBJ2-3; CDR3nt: TGTGCCAGCAGCTTTAGGAGGGCCGGAACAGATACGCAGTATTTT; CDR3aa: CASSFRRAGTDTQYF
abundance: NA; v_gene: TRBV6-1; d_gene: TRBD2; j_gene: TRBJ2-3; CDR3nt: TGTGCCAGCAGTGAAGAGCGGCGGGAGGGCCTTAGAGATACGCAGTATTTT; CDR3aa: CASSEERREGLRDTQYF
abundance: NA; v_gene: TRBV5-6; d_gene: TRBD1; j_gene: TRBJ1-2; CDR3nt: TGTGCCAGCAGCGCGGGACAGGCCATCTATGGCTACACCTTC; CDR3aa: CASSAGQAIYGYTF
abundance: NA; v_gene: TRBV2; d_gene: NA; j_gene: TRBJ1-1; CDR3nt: TGTGCCAGCAGGAGGACTGAGAACACTGAAGCTTTCTTT; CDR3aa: CASRRTENTEAFF
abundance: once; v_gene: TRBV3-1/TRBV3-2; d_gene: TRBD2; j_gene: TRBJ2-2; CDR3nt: TGTGCCAGCAGCCCGCGAGGTAGCGGGGGCACCGGGGAGCTGTTTTTT; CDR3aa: CASSPRGSGGTGELFF
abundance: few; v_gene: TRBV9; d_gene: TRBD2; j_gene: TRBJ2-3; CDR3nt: TGTGCCAGCAGCGTAGGAAGCGGGAGGGCCCAGAGCACAGATACGCAGTATTTT; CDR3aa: CASSVGSGRAQSTDTQYF
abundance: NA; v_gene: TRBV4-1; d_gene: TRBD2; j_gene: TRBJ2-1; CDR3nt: TGCGCCAGCAGCCCCAGAGCGGGAGTAGACGGAGAGCAGTTCTTC; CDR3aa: CASSPRAGVDGEQFF
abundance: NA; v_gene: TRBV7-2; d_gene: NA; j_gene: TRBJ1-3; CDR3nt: TGTGCCAGCAGCTTAGGGGGGGTAGGAAACACCATATATTTT; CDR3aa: CASSLGGVGNTIYF
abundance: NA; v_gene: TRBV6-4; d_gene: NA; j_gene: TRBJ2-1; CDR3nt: TGTGCCAGCAGTGACTCGTTAACAGTTTACAATGAGCAGTTCTTC; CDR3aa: CASSDSLTVYNEQFF
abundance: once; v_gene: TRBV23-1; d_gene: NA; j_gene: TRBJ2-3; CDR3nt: TGCGCCAGCAGTCAACCTACAGGGCTAGGAGATACGCAGTATTTT; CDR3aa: CASSQPTGLGDTQYF
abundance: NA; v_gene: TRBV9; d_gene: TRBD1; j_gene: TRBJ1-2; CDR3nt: TGTGCCGGTTGGACAGGGCGAGTCAACTATGGCTACACCTTC; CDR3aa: CAGWTGRVNYGYTF
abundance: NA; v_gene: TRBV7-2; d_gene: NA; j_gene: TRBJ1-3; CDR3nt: TGTGCCAGCAGCTTAGGCTGGGGTCGGGGGGACACCATATATTTT; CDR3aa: CASSLGWGRGDTIYF
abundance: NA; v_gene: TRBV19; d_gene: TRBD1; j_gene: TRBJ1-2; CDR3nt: TGTGCCAGTAGTTTCCGGGACAGCCGGAGGGACTATGGCTACACCTTC; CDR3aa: CASSFRDSRRDYGYTF
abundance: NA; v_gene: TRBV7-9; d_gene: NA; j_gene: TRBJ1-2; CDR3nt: TGTGCCAGCAGCGTCAGCGGGGGCCAGGGTGGCTACACCTTC; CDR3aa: CASSVSGGQGGYTF
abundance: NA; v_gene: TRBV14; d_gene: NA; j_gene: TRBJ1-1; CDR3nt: TGTGCCAGCAGCCAAGGGGGCCCGGGTCTTAACACTGAAGCTTTCTTT; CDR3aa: CASSQGGPGLNTEAFF
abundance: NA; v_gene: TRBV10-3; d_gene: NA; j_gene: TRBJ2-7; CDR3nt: TGTGCCATCAGTCCCGGGACACCAGGGGAGCAGTACTTC; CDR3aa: CAISPGTPGEQYF
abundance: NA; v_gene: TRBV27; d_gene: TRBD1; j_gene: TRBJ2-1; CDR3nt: TGTGCCAGCAGTTTACGGGACAGCGCATACAATGAGCAGTTCTTC; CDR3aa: CASSLRDSAYNEQFF
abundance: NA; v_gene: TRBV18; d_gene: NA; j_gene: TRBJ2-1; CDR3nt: TGTGCCAGCTCACCAAAGAGGGTCTCCTACAATGAGCAGTTCTTC; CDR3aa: CASSPKRVSYNEQFF
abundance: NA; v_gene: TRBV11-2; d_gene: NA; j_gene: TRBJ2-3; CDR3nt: TGTGCCAGCAGCTTAAGAGGCCTCACAGATACGCAGTATTTT; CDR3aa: CASSLRGLTDTQYF
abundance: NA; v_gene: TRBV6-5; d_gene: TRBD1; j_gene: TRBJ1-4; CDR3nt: TGTGCCAGCAGTTACCGACAGGGATATGAAAAACTGTTTTTT; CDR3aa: CASSYRQGYEKLFF
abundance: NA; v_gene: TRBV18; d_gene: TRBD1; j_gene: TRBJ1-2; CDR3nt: TGTGCCAGCTCACTTGGGACAGGGGGCGACTATGGCTACACCTTC; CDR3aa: CASSLGTGGDYGYTF
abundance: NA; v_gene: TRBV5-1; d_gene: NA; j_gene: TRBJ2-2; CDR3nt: TGCGCCAGCAGCCCGACGGGGAGCACCGGGGAGCTGTTTTTT; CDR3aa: CASSPTGSTGELFF
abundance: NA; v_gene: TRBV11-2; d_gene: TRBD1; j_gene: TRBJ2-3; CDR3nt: TGTGCCAGCAGCTCACAGGGGACAGATACGCAGTATTTT; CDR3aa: CASSSQGTDTQYF
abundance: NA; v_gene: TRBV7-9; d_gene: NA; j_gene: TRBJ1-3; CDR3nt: TGTGCCAGCAGAGACGACAGCCGCTCTGGAAACACCATATATTTT; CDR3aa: CASRDDSRSGNTIYF
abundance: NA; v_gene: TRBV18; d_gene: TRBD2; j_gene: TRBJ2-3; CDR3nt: TGTGCCAGCTCACCAGGGACTAGCGGGAGCACAGATACGCAGTATTTT; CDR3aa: CASSPGTSGSTDTQYF
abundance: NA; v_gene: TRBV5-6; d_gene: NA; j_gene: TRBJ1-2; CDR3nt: TGTGCCAGCAGCCAGCCAGGGGCTTTTGGCTACACCTTC; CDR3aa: CASSQPGAFGYTF
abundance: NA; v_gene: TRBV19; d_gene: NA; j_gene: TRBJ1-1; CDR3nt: TGTGCCAGTAGTATAAGGACAGAGAACACTGAAGCTTTCTTT; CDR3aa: CASSIRTENTEAFF
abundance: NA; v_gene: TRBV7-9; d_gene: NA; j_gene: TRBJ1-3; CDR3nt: TGTGCCAGCAGCTTAGTTGGGAGGACCTCTGGAAACACCATATATTTT; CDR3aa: CASSLVGRTSGNTIYF
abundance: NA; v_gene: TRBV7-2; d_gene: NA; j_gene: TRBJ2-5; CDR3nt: TGTGCCAGCAGCTTTGACACTGAAGAGACCCAGTACTTC; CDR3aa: CASSFDTEETQYF
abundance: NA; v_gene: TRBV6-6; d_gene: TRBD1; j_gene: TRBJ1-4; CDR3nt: TGTGCCAGCAGTAGGGACAGGTCGACAACTAATGAAAAACTGTTTTTT; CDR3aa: CASSRDRSTTNEKLFF
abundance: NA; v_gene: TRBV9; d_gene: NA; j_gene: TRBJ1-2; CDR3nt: TGTGCCAGCAGCCTAAGTAGAGAGAACTATGGCTACACCTTC; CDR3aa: CASSLSRENYGYTF
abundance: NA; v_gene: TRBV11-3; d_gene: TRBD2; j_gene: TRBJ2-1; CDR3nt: TGTGCCAGCAGCTCCGGGAGGGGTCCCTACAATGAGCAGTTCTTC; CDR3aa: CASSSGRGPYNEQFF
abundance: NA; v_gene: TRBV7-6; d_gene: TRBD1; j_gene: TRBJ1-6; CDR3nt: TGTGCCAGCAGCTTATTGCCTGGACAGGGGGAACCCCTCCACTTT; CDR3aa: CASSLLPGQGEPLHF